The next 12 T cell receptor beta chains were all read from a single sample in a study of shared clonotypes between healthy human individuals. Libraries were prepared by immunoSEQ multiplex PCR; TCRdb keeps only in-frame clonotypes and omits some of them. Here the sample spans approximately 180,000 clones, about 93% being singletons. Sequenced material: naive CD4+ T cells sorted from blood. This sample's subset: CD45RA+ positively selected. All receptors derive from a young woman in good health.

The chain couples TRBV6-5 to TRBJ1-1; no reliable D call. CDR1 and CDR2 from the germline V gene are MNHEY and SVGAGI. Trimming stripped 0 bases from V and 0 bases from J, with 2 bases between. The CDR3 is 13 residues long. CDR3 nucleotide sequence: TGTGCCAGCAGTTACTCGGTGAACACTGAAGCTTTCTTT. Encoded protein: CASSYSVNTEAFF.

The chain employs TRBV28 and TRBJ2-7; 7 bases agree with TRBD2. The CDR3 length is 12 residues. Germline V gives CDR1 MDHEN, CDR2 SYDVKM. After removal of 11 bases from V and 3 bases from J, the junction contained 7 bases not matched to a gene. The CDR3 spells CAVAGAGYEQYF. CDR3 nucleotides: TGTGCCGTGGCGGGAGCCGGCTACGAGCAGTACTTC.

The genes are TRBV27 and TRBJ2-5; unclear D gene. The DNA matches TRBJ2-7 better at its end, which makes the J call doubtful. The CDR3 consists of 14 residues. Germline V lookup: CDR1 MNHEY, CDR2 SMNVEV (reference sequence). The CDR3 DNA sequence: TGTGCCAGCAGTATGGACGGATGGGCCTACGAGCAGTACTTC. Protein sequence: CASSMDGWAYEQYF.

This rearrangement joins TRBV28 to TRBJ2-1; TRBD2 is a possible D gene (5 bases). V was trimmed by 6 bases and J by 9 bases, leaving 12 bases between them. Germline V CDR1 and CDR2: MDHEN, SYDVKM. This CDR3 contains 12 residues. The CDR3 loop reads CASSLLAREQFF. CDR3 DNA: TGTGCCAGCAGCCTTCTAGCCCGTGAGCAGTTCTTC.

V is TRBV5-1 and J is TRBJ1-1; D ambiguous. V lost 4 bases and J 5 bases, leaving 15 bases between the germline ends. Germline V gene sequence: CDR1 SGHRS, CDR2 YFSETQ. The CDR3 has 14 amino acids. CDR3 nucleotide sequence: TGCGCCAGCAGCGCGGTAAGGGCGGGGACTGAAGCTTTCTTT. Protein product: CASSAVRAGTEAFF.

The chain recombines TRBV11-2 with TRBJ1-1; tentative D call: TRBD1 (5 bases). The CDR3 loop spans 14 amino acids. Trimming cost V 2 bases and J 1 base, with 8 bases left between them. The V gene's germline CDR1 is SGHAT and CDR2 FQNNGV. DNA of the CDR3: TGTGCCAGCAGCTTACGCAGGGCGAACACTGAAGCTTTCTTT. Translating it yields CASSLRRANTEAFF. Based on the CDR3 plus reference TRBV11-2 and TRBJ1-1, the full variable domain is EAGVAQSPRYKIIEKRQSVAFWCNPISGHATLYWYQQILGQGPKLLIQFQNNGVVDDSQLPKDRFSAERLKGVDSTLKIQPAKLEDSAVYLCASSLRRANTEAFFGQGTRLTVV.

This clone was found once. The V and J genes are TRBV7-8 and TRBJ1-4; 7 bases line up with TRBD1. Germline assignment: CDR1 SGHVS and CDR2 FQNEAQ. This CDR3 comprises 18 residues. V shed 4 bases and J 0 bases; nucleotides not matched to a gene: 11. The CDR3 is CASSSGQQLSATNEKLFF. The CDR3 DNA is TGTGCCAGCAGCTCGGGACAGCAGCTCTCCGCAACTAATGAAAAACTGTTTTTT. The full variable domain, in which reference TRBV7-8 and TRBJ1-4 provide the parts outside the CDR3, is GAGVSQSPRYKVAKRGQDVALRCDPISGHVSLFWYQQALGQGPEFLTYFQNEAQLDKSGLPSDRFFAERPEGSVSTLKIQRTQQEDSAVYLCASSSGQQLSATNEKLFFGSGTQLSVL.

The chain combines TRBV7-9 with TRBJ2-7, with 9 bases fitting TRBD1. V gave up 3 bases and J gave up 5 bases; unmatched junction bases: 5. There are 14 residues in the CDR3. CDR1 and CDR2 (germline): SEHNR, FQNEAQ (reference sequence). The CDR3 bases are TGTGCCAGCAGCTTCCGGGACAGGGAGAACGAGCAGTACTTC. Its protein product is CASSFRDRENEQYF.

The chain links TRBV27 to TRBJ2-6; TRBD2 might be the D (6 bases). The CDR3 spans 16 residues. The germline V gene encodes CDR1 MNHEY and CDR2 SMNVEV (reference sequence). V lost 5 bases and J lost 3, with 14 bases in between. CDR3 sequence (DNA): TGTGCCAGCAGTCTGTCCGGGGGAAGTGGGGCCAACGTCCTGACTTTC. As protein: CASSLSGGSGANVLTF. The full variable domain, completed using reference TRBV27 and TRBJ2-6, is EAQVTQNPRYLITVTGKKLTVTCSQNMNHEYMSWYRQDPGLGLRQIYYSMNVEVTDKGDVPEGYKVSRKEKRNFPLILESPSPNQTSLYFCASSLSGGSGANVLTFGAGSRLTVL.

This CDR3 is CASSYSGQGFGYTF. CDR3 bases: TGTGCCAGCAGTTACTCGGGACAGGGGTTTGGCTACACCTTC. The gene calls are TRBV6-5 and TRBJ1-2, with TRBD1 matching 10 bases. Losses at the gene ends were 0 bases for V and 7 bases for J; bases not matched to a gene: 2. The germline CDR1 and CDR2 sequences are MNHEY and SVGAGI. The CDR3 is made up of 14 amino acids.

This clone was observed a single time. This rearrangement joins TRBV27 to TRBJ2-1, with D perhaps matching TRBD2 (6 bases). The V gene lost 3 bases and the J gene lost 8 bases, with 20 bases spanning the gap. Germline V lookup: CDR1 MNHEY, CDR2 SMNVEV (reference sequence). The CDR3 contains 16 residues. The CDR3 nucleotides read TGTGCCAGCAGTTTGGCCGGGAGTAGGTGGATCGATGAGCAGTTCTTC. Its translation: CASSLAGSRWIDEQFF.

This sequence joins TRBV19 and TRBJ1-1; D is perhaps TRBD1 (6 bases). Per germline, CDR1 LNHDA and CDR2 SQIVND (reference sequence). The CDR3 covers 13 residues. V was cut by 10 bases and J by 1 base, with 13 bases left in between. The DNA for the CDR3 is TGTGCCACTGCCCGACAGGAGAACACTGAAGCTTTCTTT. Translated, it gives CATARQENTEAFF.